This entry is about one T cell receptor beta chain. Antigen: not known. Unique-molecular-identifier-tagged TCR beta cDNA libraries were used. MiXCR was run by TCRdb on the PCR reads, yielding one entry per CDR3 protein. The sample lists a few hundred thousand distinct CDR3 sequences, roughly 46% seen once, with 12% in the top ten. The sample comes from a study of post-analysis software for immune sequencing data. Overall study results and limits: Patients had higher frequencies than controls of five TRBV segments, including TRBV5-6, TRBV5-1 and TRBV20-1. Samples from one preparation batch, clustered by F measure, grouped strongly together. Controls had significantly higher normalized Chao1 diversity than multiple sclerosis patients.

This CDR3 region has 12 residues. The V gene's germline CDR1 is KGHSH and CDR2 LQKENI. Trimming took 3 bases from V and 10 from J, leaving 12 bases between them. The sequencing sample was made of blood. The rearrangement joins TRBV18 to TRBJ2-5; a weak D match, TRBD2 (5 bases). This receptor was identified in a girl aged 5 to 17 with multiple sclerosis. The chain's CDR3 is CASSPREGSQYF. The CDR3 nucleotides read TGTGCCAGCTCACCGAGGGAAGGGAGCCAGTACTTC.